The 10 T cell receptor beta chains below all came from one sample that was sequenced in a study of blood T cell repertoires in COVID-19. Sequencing was performed with immunoSEQ multiplex PCR; in TCRdb, only in-frame clones are kept and a portion is missing. The sample holds around 70,000 clones; around 80% are singletons and the top ten take roughly 10%. The sample was peripheral blood. These receptors originate from a woman aged 50 to 60 with acute or convalescent COVID-19.

With respect to this clone: Other DNA sequences in the same sample also yield this CDR3. The rearrangement joins TRBV18 to TRBJ1-5, with D perhaps TRBD1 (5 bases). The CDR3 spans 13 residues. In germline, CDR1 is KGHSH, CDR2 LQKENI. V was trimmed by 3 bases and J by 4 bases, leaving 7 bases between them. In DNA form, the CDR3 reads TGTGCCAGCTCACCTGGGGCTAATCAGCCCCAGCATTTT. It encodes CASSPGANQPQHF.

This sequence joins TRBV28 and TRBJ1-2, with TRBD1 matching over 8 bases. The CDR3 totals 16 residues. Germline V CDR1 and CDR2: MDHEN, SYDVKM. V shed 5 bases, J shed 0 bases, and the junction held 8 bases outside the gene matches. CDR3 sequence reads: CASSGPGDRTNYGYTF. The CDR3 bases are TGTGCCAGCAGTGGCCCGGGGGACAGGACTAACTATGGCTACACCTTC.

The V gene is TRBV4-3, the J gene TRBJ1-2, with TRBD1 matching 9 bases. The CDR3 is 15 residues long. V shed 1 base and J 3 bases; nucleotides not matched to a gene: 3. Per the germline V gene, CDR1 is LGHNA and CDR2 is YSLEER. The CDR3 region is CASSQAQGAYYGYTF. Here the CDR3 DNA reads TGCGCCAGCAGCCAAGCACAGGGGGCCTACTATGGCTACACCTTC.

On this clone: One end of the junction does not line up with germline, which may come from a read error. The chain carries TRBV29-1 and TRBJ2-5; possible D gene TRBD2, 6 bases. The CDR3 is 11 residues long. Germline assignment: CDR1 SQVTM and CDR2 ANQGSEA. CDR3 DNA: TGCAGCGTAGACAAGACTAGGAGCGCGAACTTC. Its translation is CSVDKTRSANF.

The CDR3 DNA is TGTGCCAGCAGGGGACAGGGGGGGCCCTATAATTCACCCCTCCACTTT. Its protein is CASRGQGGPYNSPLHF. The chain recombines TRBV2 with TRBJ1-6, with 11 bases matching TRBD1. The CDR3 consists of 16 residues. The germline gives CDR1 SNHLY, CDR2 FYNNEI. Unmatched junction bases numbered 3, after V lost 6 bases and J lost 2 bases.

This rearrangement joins TRBV11-3 to TRBJ1-1, with a weak D call TRBD1 (5 bases). Per germline, CDR1 SGHNT and CDR2 YENEEA. V gave up 1 base and J gave up 5 bases, with 8 bases separating them. The CDR3 is made up of 13 amino acids. The CDR3 coding sequence is TGTGCCAGCAGCTTAGGGCAGGGAACTGAAGCTTTCTTT. It specifies CASSLGQGTEAFF.

The chain has TRBV2 and TRBJ1-2, with TRBD1 identical over 7 bases. V was clipped by 7 bases and J by 8 bases; unmatched bases: 7. This CDR3 comprises 12 residues. Germline CDR1 is SNHLY and CDR2 is FYNNEI. CDR3 loop: CASTFQGEGYTF. The CDR3 DNA sequence: TGTGCCAGCACATTCCAGGGGGAAGGCTACACCTTC.

This clone is medium-sized by share. Other DNA sequences within the sample encode an identical CDR3. This chain joins TRBV5-1 and TRBJ1-3; tentative D call: TRBD1 (6 bases). V lost 1 base and J lost 0, with 11 bases in between. Germline lookup yields CDR1 SGHRS and CDR2 YFSETQ. The CDR3 consists of 16 residues. The CDR3 DNA is TGCGCCAGCAGCTTGCTTACAGGGTCCTCTGGAAACACCATATATTTT. Translation gives CASSLLTGSSGNTIYF. Together with reference TRBV5-1 and TRBJ1-3, the CDR3 gives the full variable domain: KAGVTQTPRYLIKTRGQQVTLSCSPISGHRSVSWYQQTPGQGLQFLFEYFSETQRNKGNFPGRFSGRQFSNSRSEMNVSTLELGDSALYLCASSLLTGSSGNTIYFGEGSWLTVV.

V and J are TRBV11-2 and TRBJ2-5; 8 nucleotides match TRBD1. V was pared by 1 base and J by 3 bases, with 7 bases of the junction left unmatched. Germline lookup yields CDR1 SGHAT and CDR2 FQNNGV. The CDR3 runs to 16 residues. CDR3 amino acids: CASSLVEGQVEETQYF. CDR3 nucleotides: TGTGCCAGCAGCTTAGTAGAGGGACAGGTCGAAGAGACCCAGTACTTC.

V usage is TRBV5-1 and J usage is TRBJ1-6; 7 bases are shared with TRBD1. V dropped 2 bases and J dropped 8; count of bases not matched to a gene: 4. In germline, CDR1 is SGHRS, CDR2 YFSETQ. The CDR3 is 14 amino acids. The CDR3 sequence is CASSFGQEYSPLHF. CDR3 DNA: TGCGCCAGCAGCTTCGGACAGGAGTATTCACCCCTCCACTTT.